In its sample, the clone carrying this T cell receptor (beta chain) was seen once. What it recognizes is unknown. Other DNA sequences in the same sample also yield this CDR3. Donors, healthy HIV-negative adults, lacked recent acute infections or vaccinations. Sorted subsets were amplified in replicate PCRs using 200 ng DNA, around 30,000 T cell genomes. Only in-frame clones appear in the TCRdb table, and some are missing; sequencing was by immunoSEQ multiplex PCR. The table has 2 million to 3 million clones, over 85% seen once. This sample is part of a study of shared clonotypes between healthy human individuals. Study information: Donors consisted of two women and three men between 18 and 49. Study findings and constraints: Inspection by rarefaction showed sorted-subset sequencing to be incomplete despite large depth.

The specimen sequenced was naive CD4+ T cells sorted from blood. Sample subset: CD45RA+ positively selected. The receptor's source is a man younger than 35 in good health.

Here the CDR3 reads CASSPRTLQETQYF. In DNA form, the CDR3 reads TGTGCCAGCTCACCGCGGACTCTACAAGAGACCCAGTACTTC. The V call is TRBV18, the J call TRBJ2-5; D perhaps matches TRBD2 (5 bases). Looked up from germline, CDR1 is KGHSH and CDR2 is LQKENI. The CDR3 spans 14 residues. The V gene lost 3 bases and the J gene lost 2 bases, with 10 bases spanning the gap.